The TCR beta chain described here comes from a study of blood T cell repertoires in COVID-19. Study details: Acute and convalescent COVID-19 samples came from the United States, Italy and Spain. In each case, the material was cDNA or gDNA derived from T cells, B-cell-depleted T cells, or PBMCs.

With 9 bases removed from V and 0 bases from J, the gap between germline ends came to 12 bases. Looked up from germline, CDR1 is LNHDA and CDR2 is SQIVND (reference sequence). The CDR3 has 14 amino acids. Seattle enrolled patients during active infection and tracked them longitudinally. As originally analysed: Nucleated cell number was recorded as an estimate derived from reference gene primer amplification. The assay was immunoSEQ multiplex PCR, and TCRdb's table has in-frame clones only and misses some. For V, J and clone size, that table is used; D and trimming come from the DNA. The table shows approximately 480,000 clones, with 80% to 90% occurring only once.

Sequencing was performed on peripheral blood. The genes are TRBV19 and TRBJ2-1, with D possibly being TRBD2 (5 bases). This receptor was obtained from a man younger than 35 with COVID-19, enrolled during active disease. CDR3 nucleotide sequence: TGTGCCAGCCAGCGGCAGAGCTCCTACAATGAGCAGTTCTTC. This encodes CASQRQSSYNEQFF.